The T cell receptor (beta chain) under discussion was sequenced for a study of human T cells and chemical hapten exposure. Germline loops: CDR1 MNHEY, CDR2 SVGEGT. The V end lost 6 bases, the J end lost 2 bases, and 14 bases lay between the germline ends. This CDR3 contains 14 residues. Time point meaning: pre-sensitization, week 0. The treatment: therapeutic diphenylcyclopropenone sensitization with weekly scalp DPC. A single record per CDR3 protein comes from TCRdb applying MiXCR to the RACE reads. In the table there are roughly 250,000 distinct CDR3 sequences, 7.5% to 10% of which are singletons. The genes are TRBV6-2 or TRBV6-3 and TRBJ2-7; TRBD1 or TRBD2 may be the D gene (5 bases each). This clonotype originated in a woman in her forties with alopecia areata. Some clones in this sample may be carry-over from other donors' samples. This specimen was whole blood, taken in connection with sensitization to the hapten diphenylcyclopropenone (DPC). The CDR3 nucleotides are TGTGCCAGCAGAGAGGGGTACCCTCCCTACGAGCAGTACTTC. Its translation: CASREGYPPYEQYF.